This is a list of T cell receptor beta chains from one sample in a study of T cell repertoires in cytomegalovirus infection. One entry per CDR3 protein, called by TCRdb with MiXCR from the reads. The table has 140,000 to 150,000 distinct CDR3 sequences, 30% to 40% seen once; the top ten hold 52%. For these TCRs, the target antigens are not known. The source was CD8+ T cells from cultured PBMCs, collected from culture after CMV antigen stimulation. These receptors were taken from a human donor in good health (CMV status not recorded). Some clones in this sample may be carry-over from other donors' samples. Both conserved end residues are part of each CDR3. A D gene is named only where the DNA matches it firmly. Size is omitted from some rows. Given values are once, few, many or a class for expanded clones.

size,V,D,J,CDR3
-,TRBV19,TRBD2,TRBJ2-7,CASSIGLAGGQSEQYF
-,TRBV20-1,-,TRBJ1-2,CSARDQDSPYGYTF
many,TRBV6-5,TRBD2,TRBJ2-5,CASSYTGLAGETQYF
-,TRBV18,-,TRBJ1-1,CASSPYLGGLETEAFF
many,TRBV19,TRBD1,TRBJ1-1,CASRLDRGWSAEAFF
-,TRBV28,-,TRBJ2-7,CASRSGSGSYEQYF
many,TRBV7-9,-,TRBJ2-5,CASSENGGRRETQYF
-,TRBV7-9,TRBD1,TRBJ2-2,CASSHSPGQGTGELFF
-,TRBV28,-,TRBJ1-5,CASSRNNQPQHF
-,TRBV6-8,TRBD1,TRBJ1-5,CASSVTGGNQPQHF
-,TRBV6-1,TRBD2,TRBJ2-3,CASSFSQLAGGPTDTQYF
-,TRBV6-5,-,TRBJ1-2,CATRGLWGYTF
-,TRBV5-1,TRBD2,TRBJ2-5,CASSLTSGGPQETQYF
few,TRBV7-2,-,TRBJ2-3,CASSLAGDSYTDTQYF
-,TRBV12-3/TRBV12-4,-,TRBJ2-4,CASSLGPDPQYF
-,TRBV6-1,-,TRBJ1-2,CASSLQTVNYGYTF